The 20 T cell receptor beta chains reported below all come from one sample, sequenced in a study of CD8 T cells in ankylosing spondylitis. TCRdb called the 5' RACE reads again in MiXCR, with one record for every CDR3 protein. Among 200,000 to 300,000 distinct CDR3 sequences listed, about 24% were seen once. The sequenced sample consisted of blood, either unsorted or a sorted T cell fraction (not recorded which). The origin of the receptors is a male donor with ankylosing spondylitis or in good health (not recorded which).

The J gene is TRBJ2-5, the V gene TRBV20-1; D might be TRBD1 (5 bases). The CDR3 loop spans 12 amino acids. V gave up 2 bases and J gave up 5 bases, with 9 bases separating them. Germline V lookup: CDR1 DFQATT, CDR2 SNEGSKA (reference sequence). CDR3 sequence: CSARQGLETQYF. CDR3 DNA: TGCAGTGCTAGACAGGGCCTCGAGACCCAGTACTTC.

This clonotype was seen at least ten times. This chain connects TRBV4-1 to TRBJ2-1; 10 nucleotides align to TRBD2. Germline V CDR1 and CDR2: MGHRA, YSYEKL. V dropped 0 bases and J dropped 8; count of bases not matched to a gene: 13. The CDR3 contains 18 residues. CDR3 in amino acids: CASSQDFGAGGPLDEQFF. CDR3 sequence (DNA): TGCGCCAGCAGCCAAGATTTTGGAGCGGGGGGGCCTTTGGATGAGCAGTTCTTC.

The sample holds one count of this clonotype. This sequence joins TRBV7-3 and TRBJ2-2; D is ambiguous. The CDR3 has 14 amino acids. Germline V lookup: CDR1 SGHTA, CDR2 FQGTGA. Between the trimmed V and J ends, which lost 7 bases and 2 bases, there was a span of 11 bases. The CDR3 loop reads CASTALFNTGELFF. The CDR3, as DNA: TGTGCCAGCACCGCCCTTTTCAACACCGGGGAGCTGTTTTTT. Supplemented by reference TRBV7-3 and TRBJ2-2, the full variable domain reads GAGVSQTPSNKVTEKGKYVELRCDPISGHTALYWYRQSLGQGPEFLIYFQGTGAADDSGLPNDRFFAVRPEGSVSTLKIQRTERGDSAVYLCASTALFNTGELFFGEGSRLTVL.

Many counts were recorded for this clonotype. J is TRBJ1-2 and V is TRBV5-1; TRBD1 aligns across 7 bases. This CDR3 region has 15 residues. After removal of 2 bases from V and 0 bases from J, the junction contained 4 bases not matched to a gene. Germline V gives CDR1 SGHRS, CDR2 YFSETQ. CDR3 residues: CASSLGDRANYGYTF. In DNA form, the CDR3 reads TGCGCCAGCAGCTTAGGAGACAGGGCTAACTATGGCTACACCTTC. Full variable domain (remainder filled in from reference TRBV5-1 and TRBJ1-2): KAGVTQTPRYLIKTRGQQVTLSCSPISGHRSVSWYQQTPGQGLQFLFEYFSETQRNKGNFPGRFSGRQFSNSRSEMNVSTLELGDSALYLCASSLGDRANYGYTFGSGTRLTVV.

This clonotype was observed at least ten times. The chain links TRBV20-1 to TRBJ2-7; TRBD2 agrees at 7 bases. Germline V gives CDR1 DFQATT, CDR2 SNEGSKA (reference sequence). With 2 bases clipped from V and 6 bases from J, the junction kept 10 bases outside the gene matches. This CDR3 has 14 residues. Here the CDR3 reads CSARHGAGGGEQYF. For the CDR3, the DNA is TGCAGTGCTAGACACGGGGCCGGCGGGGGCGAGCAGTACTTC.

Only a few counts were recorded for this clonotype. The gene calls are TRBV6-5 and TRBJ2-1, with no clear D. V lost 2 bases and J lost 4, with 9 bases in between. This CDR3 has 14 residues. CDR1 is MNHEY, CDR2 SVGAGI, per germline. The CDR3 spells CASSYDDIYNEQFF. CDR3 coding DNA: TGTGCCAGCAGTTACGACGACATATACAATGAGCAGTTCTTC.

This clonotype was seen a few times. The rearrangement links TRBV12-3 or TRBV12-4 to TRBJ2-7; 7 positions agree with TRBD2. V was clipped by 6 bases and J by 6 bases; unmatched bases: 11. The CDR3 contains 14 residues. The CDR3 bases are TGTGCCAGCAGCCCAGGGACTGGGGAGGGCGAGCAGTACTTC. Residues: CASSPGTGEGEQYF.

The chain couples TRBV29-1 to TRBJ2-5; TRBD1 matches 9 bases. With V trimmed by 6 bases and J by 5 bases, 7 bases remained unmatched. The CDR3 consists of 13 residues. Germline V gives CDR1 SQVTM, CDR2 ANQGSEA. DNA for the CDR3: TGCAGCGTCCCGACAGGGGGATTGGAGACCCAGTACTTC. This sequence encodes CSVPTGGLETQYF.

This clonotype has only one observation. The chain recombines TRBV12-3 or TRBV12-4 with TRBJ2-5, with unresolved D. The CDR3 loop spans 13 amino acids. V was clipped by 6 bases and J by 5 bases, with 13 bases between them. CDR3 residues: CASSPLSRETQYF. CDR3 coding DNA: TGTGCCAGCAGCCCCTTGTCCCGCGAGACCCAGTACTTC.

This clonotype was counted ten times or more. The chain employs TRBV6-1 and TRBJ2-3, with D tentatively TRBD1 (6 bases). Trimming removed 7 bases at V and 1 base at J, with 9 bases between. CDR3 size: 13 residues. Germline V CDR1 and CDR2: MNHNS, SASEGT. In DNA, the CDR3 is TGTGCCAGCACCGGACAGCGCACAGATACGCAGTATTTT. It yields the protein CASTGQRTDTQYF.

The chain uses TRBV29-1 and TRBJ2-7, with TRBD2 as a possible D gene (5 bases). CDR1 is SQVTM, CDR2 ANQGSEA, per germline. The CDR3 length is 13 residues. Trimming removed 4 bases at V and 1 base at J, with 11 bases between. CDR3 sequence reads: CSVAGKLSYEQYF. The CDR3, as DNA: TGCAGCGTTGCGGGAAAGCTGTCCTACGAGCAGTACTTC.

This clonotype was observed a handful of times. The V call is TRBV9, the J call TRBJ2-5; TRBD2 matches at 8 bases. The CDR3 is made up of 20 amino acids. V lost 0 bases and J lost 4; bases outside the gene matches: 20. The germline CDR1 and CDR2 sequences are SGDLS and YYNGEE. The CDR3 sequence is CASSVGFDLSAGGNIETQYF. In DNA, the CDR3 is TGTGCCAGCAGCGTAGGATTTGATTTGTCGGCGGGGGGCAACATAGAGACCCAGTACTTC.

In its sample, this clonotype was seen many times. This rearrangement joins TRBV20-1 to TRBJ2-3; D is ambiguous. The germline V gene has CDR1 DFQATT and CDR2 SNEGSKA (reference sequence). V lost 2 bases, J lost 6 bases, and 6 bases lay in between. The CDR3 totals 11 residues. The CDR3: CSARKGDTQYF. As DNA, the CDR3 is TGCAGTGCTAGAAAAGGCGATACGCAGTATTTT.

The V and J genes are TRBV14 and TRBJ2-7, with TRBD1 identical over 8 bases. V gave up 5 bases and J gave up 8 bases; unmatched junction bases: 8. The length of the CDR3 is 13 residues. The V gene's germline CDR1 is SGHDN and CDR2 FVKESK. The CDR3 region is CASSSDRVGQQYF. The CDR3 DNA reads TGTGCCAGCAGCTCGGACAGGGTAGGACAGCAGTACTTC.

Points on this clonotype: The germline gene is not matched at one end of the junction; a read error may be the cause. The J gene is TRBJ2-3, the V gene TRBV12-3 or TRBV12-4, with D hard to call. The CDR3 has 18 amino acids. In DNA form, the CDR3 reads TGTGCCATCAGTTCTAAACCCCCTCCCCTAATAAGCACAGATACGCAGTATTTT. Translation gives CAISSKPPPLISTDTQYF.

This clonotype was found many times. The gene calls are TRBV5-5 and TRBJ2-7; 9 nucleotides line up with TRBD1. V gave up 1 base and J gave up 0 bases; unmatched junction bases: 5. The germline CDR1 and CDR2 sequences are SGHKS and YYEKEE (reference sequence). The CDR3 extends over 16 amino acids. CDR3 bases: TGTGCCAGCAGCTTGCGGGGACAGGGCAACTCCTACGAGCAGTACTTC. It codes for CASSLRGQGNSYEQYF.

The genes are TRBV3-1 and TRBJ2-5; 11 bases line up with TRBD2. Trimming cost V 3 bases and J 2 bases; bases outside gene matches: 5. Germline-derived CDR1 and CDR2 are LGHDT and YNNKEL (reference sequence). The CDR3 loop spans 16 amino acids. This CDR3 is CASSHRGLAEQETQYF. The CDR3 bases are TGTGCCAGCAGCCATAGGGGACTAGCGGAACAAGAGACCCAGTACTTC.

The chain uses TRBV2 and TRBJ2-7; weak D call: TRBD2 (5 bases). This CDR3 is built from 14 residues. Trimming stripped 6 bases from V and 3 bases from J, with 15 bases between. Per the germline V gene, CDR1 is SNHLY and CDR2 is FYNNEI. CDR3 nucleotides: TGTGCCAGCAGGTCCACCCGGGGAAACTACGAGCAGTACTTC. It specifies CASRSTRGNYEQYF.

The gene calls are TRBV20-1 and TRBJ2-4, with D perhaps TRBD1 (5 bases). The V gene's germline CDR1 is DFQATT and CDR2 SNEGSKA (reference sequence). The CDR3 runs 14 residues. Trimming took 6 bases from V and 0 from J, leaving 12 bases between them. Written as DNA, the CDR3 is TGCAGTGCCCAGACAGTTCTAGCCAAAAACATTCAGTACTTC. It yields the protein CSAQTVLAKNIQYF.

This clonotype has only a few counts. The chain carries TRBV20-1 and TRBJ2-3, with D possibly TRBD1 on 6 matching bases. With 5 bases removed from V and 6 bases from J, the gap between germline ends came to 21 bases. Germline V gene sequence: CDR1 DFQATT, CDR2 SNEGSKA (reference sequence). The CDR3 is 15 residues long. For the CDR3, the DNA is TGCAGTGCTTCGCGGCATACAGGGCTTAGGGATACGCAGTATTTT. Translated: CSASRHTGLRDTQYF.